The TCR beta chain described here comes from a study of cytomegalovirus exposure and HLA in healthy donors. Study-level results: The study labeled around 160 TCR beta chains cytomegalovirus-associated.

Germline V gene sequence: CDR1 MNHNS, CDR2 SASEGT. Trimming stripped 2 bases from V and 7 bases from J, with 12 bases between. The CDR3 covers 14 residues. As regards this clone: Its antigen is unidentified.

The primer mix had 60 Vbeta and 13 Jbeta primers. Profiled with immunoSEQ multiplex PCR; TCRdb holds only in-frame clones, not every one. The sample has under 300,000 clones, roughly two thirds seen once; the top ten hold over 2%. The TCR originated in a female donor in good health and CMV-seronegative. The specimen was PBMCs. This chain links TRBV6-1 with TRBJ1-5; D is ambiguous. The CDR3 DNA sequence: TGTGCCAGCAGTGAACCCGGGTCGCCCCAGCCCCAGCATTTT. It yields the protein CASSEPGSPQPQHF.